These 27 T cell receptor beta chains came from one sample sequenced in a study of OX40 agonist ivuxolimab in advanced cancers. TCRdb's table, derived via immunoSEQ multiplex PCR, lists solely in-frame clones and lacks some. The sample has 70,000 to 80,000 clones, approximately 87% seen once. The starting material was CD4+ or CD8+ T cells sorted from blood, obtained in a trial of the OX40 agonist ivuxolimab. The receptor source for this set is an adult with an advanced solid tumor such as melanoma, head and neck, liver or kidney cancer.

This rearrangement joins TRBV5-4 to TRBJ2-3; 10 bases map to TRBD2. The CDR3 runs to 19 residues. J lost 0 bases, V lost 4 bases, and 14 bases had no gene match. Germline CDR1 and CDR2: SGHNT and YYREEE (reference sequence). CDR3 DNA sequence: TGTGCCAGCAGCCCAGAGGGGCTAGCGGGAGTAAAGAGCACAGATACGCAGTATTTT. Encoded protein: CASSPEGLAGVKSTDTQYF.

The V and J genes are TRBV5-1 and TRBJ1-1, with TRBD1 as a possible D gene (6 bases). Germline CDR1 reads SGHRS; CDR2 reads YFSETQ. Between the trimmed V and J ends, which lost 7 bases and 6 bases, there was a span of 16 bases. The CDR3 covers 13 residues. The CDR3 protein is CASSKGVFAEAFF. The CDR3 bases are TGCGCCAGCTCGAAGGGGGTTTTCGCTGAAGCTTTCTTT.

V and J are TRBV27 and TRBJ1-4; the D is unclear. V lost 4 bases and J 8 bases, leaving 14 bases between the germline ends. The CDR3 has 14 amino acids. Germline lookup yields CDR1 MNHEY and CDR2 SMNVEV (reference sequence). The CDR3 nucleotides are TGTGCCAGCAGTTCAATGGGATATTCCGAAAAACTGTTTTTT. This sequence encodes CASSSMGYSEKLFF.

The rearrangement links TRBV16 to TRBJ1-2, with D unclear. This CDR3 has 13 residues. Trimming took 1 base from V and 2 from J, leaving 5 bases between them. Germline V lookup: CDR1 KGHSY, CDR2 FQNENV. CDR3 in DNA: TGTGCCAGCAGCCAATTCCAAAACTATGGCTACACCTTC. Translated: CASSQFQNYGYTF.

The rearrangement uses TRBV28 and TRBJ2-5, with 10 bases lining up with TRBD2. Trimming took 8 bases from V and 1 from J; bases not matched to a gene: 10. This CDR3 has 16 amino acids. Germline lookup yields CDR1 MDHEN and CDR2 SYDVKM. Here the CDR3 DNA reads TGTGCCAGCGGCCTCCTAGCGGGAGTGGTCCAAGAGACCCAGTACTTC. Translation gives CASGLLAGVVQETQYF.

The rearrangement links TRBV5-1 to TRBJ2-2; possibly TRBD1 for D (6 bases). There are 13 residues in the CDR3. With 4 bases removed from V and 6 bases from J, the gap between germline ends came to 10 bases. Germline V CDR1 and CDR2: SGHRS, YFSETQ. The CDR3 reads CASSRTGPGELFF. The CDR3 DNA reads as TGCGCCAGCAGCCGTACAGGGCCCGGGGAGCTGTTTTTT.

This clone has just one count. The rearrangement links TRBV7-2 to TRBJ2-1; no definite D call. Germline CDR1 SGHTA, CDR2 FQGNSA. This CDR3 is 15 amino acids long. Trimming left V 4 bases short and J 4 bases short, with 14 bases between. The CDR3 coding sequence is TGTGCCAGCAGCTATAGGCGTATGGGTTACAATGAGCAGTTCTTC. Translating it yields CASSYRRMGYNEQFF.

CDR3 sequence (DNA): TGTGCCAGCAGTGAACAGGCATACTACAATGAGCAGTTCTTC. It yields the protein CASSEQAYYNEQFF. The genes are TRBV7-9 and TRBJ2-1, with D tentatively TRBD1 (5 bases). From germline, CDR1 is SEHNR and CDR2 FQNEAQ (reference sequence). The CDR3 contains 14 residues. The germline V and J ends were trimmed by 6 bases and 3 bases, with 12 bases remaining between them.

In DNA form, the CDR3 reads TGTGCCTGGAGTGCCACCCCTTGGACTAGCCGCCGGGAGCAGTATTTT. As protein: CAWSATPWTSRREQYF. The chain links TRBV30 to TRBJ2-3, with 8 bases aligning to TRBD2. CDR3 length: 16 residues. Trimming removed 1 base from V and 11 bases from J; junction bases left unmatched: 17. Germline assignment: CDR1 GTSNPN and CDR2 SVGIG (reference sequence).

This clone has only a few counts. The V and J genes are TRBV7-2 and TRBJ2-2, with TRBD2 identical over 10 bases. This CDR3 spans 17 amino acids. Germline CDR1 reads SGHTA; CDR2 reads FQGNSA. Unmatched junction bases numbered 6, after V lost 4 bases and J lost 1 base. Here the CDR3 reads CASSSTRLAGNTGELFF. The CDR3 nucleotides read TGTGCCAGCAGCTCAACCCGACTAGCGGGGAACACCGGGGAGCTGTTTTTT. Based on the CDR3 plus reference TRBV7-2 and TRBJ2-2, the full variable domain is GAGVSQSPSNKVTEKGKDVELRCDPISGHTALYWYRQSLGQGLEFLIYFQGNSAPDKSGLPSDRFSAERTGGSVSTLTIQRTQQEDSAVYLCASSSTRLAGNTGELFFGEGSRLTVL.

The chain has TRBV6-5 and TRBJ1-2, with D perhaps matching TRBD1 (5 bases). Trimming pared 7 bases from V and 5 bases from J, leaving 11 bases between. The germline CDR1 and CDR2 sequences are MNHEY and SVGAGI. The CDR3 is 12 amino acids. The CDR3 sequence is CASTNGGYGYTF. Written as DNA, the CDR3 is TGTGCCAGCACCAACGGGGGGTATGGCTACACCTTC.

This chain links TRBV7-2 with TRBJ1-1; D not certain. This CDR3 has 14 residues. V was pared by 5 bases and J by 6 bases, with 16 bases between. Germline CDR1 and CDR2: SGHTA and FQGNSA. The DNA for the CDR3 is TGTGCCAGCAGCCCACCGGACTTCTCATCTGAAGCTTTCTTT. It encodes CASSPPDFSSEAFF.

The chain combines TRBV7-9 with TRBJ1-2; D is unresolved. The ends were cut back, 1 base at V and 8 bases at J, with 8 bases in the middle. Germline CDR1 is SEHNR and CDR2 is FQNEAQ (reference sequence). The CDR3 is 12 amino acids. The CDR3 loop reads CASSLDQRGYTF. In DNA, the CDR3 is TGTGCCAGCAGCTTAGACCAGCGGGGCTACACCTTC.

In this sample, this clone turned up once. The chain links TRBV14 to TRBJ2-1; possible D gene TRBD1, 6 bases. Trimming removed 4 bases at V and 3 bases at J, with 10 bases between. Germline-derived CDR1 and CDR2 are SGHDN and FVKESK. This CDR3 has 14 residues. The CDR3 region is CASSLRDIYNEQFF. CDR3 nucleotide sequence: TGTGCCAGCAGCCTCCGGGACATCTACAATGAGCAGTTCTTC.

This clone came up once. CDR3 region: CASSLTGGQETQYF. CDR3 coding DNA: TGTGCCAGCTCTCTCACTGGGGGGCAAGAGACCCAGTACTTC. The V and J genes are TRBV18 and TRBJ2-5, with a tentative D call TRBD2 (6 bases). Trimming cost V 6 bases and J 2 bases, with 13 bases left between them. This CDR3 is 14 amino acids long. The germline V gene has CDR1 KGHSH and CDR2 LQKENI.

This clone was observed a handful of times. The chain recombines TRBV28 with TRBJ2-7, with 8 bases aligning to TRBD2. The CDR3 runs to 17 residues. Looked up from germline, CDR1 is MDHEN and CDR2 is SYDVKM. The V gene end was trimmed by 4 bases and the J gene end by 2 bases; junction bases not matched to a gene: 13. CDR3 protein: CASSSLAGSGVPYEQYF. The CDR3 DNA sequence: TGTGCCAGCAGTTCCCTGGCTGGTAGCGGGGTCCCCTACGAGCAGTACTTC.

The rearrangement uses TRBV28 and TRBJ2-2, with 7 bases that match TRBD2. Germline CDR1 MDHEN, CDR2 SYDVKM. The CDR3 runs 13 residues. V was pared by 5 bases and J by 6 bases, with 3 bases of the junction left unmatched. DNA of the CDR3: TGTGCCAGCAGTCTGGGGGGGTCCGGGGAGCTGTTTTTT. Translated: CASSLGGSGELFF. The variable domain in full, completed from reference TRBV28 and TRBJ2-2, reads DVKVTQSSRYLVKRTGEKVFLECVQDMDHENMFWYRQDPGLGLRLIYFSYDVKMKEKGDIPEGYSVSREKKERFSLILESASTNQTSMYLCASSLGGSGELFFGEGSRLTVL.

The chain joins TRBV19 to TRBJ2-5, with TRBD2 matching over 8 bases. The end of the DNA is better explained by TRBJ2-7, so the J call may be wrong. The CDR3 has 14 residues. Germline lookup yields CDR1 LNHDA and CDR2 SQIVND (reference sequence). The CDR3 reads CASSMGLVTYEQYF. CDR3 DNA: TGTGCCAGTAGTATGGGACTAGTTACCTACGAGCAGTACTTC.

The J gene is TRBJ2-3, the V gene TRBV9, with D possibly matching TRBD2 (5 bases). V dropped 0 bases and J dropped 3 bases, with 11 bases sitting between them. Germline V gene lookup returns CDR1 SGDLS and CDR2 YYNGEE. The CDR3 spans 15 residues. The CDR3 nucleotides read TGTGCCAGCAGCGTAGTCGGGATGGATACAGATACGCAGTATTTT. The encoded protein is CASSVVGMDTDTQYF.

The rearrangement links TRBV27 to TRBJ2-7, with TRBD2 matching 7 bases. Germline loops: CDR1 MNHEY, CDR2 SMNVEV (reference sequence). With V trimmed by 4 bases and J by 5 bases, 5 bases remained unmatched. The CDR3 spans 13 residues. As DNA, the CDR3 is TGTGCCAGCAGTTCAGGGCGGGGGAACGAGCAGTACTTC. Protein sequence: CASSSGRGNEQYF.

The V gene is TRBV5-6, the J gene TRBJ2-7; D is unresolved. V dropped 0 bases and J dropped 5 bases, with 18 bases sitting between them. Per germline, CDR1 SGHDT and CDR2 YYEEEE. The CDR3 extends over 16 amino acids. The CDR3 region is CASSLGLTGAYNEQYF. CDR3 sequence (DNA): TGTGCCAGCAGCTTGGGACTTACCGGAGCGTACAACGAGCAGTACTTC.

V is TRBV5-1 and J is TRBJ1-6; 7 bases agree with TRBD1. This CDR3 is 14 amino acids long. J was trimmed by 7 bases and V by 4 bases; bases with no gene match: 5. CDR1 and CDR2 from the germline V gene are SGHRS and YFSETQ. The chain's CDR3 is CASSAGQLNSPLHF. CDR3 nucleotides: TGCGCCAGCAGCGCGGGACAGCTAAATTCACCCCTCCACTTT. Filled out from reference TRBV5-1 and TRBJ1-6, the complete variable domain reads KAGVTQTPRYLIKTRGQQVTLSCSPISGHRSVSWYQQTPGQGLQFLFEYFSETQRNKGNFPGRFSGRQFSNSRSEMNVSTLELGDSALYLCASSAGQLNSPLHFGNGTRLTVT.

V and J are TRBV7-2 and TRBJ2-7, with D hard to call. V lost 3 bases, J lost 2 bases, and 8 bases lay in between. CDR3 size: 13 residues. Germline V gene lookup returns CDR1 SGHTA and CDR2 FQGNSA. The CDR3 DNA reads as TGTGCCAGCAGCTTTTTGGGGACCTACGAGCAGTACTTC. Protein product: CASSFLGTYEQYF.

The chain has TRBV27 and TRBJ2-1; D unresolved. The CDR3 has 16 residues. The V and J ends lost 3 bases and 8 bases respectively, with 20 bases between them. The V gene's germline CDR1 is MNHEY and CDR2 SMNVEV (reference sequence). For the CDR3, the DNA is TGTGCCAGCAGTTTTCGGATCACCTCGGGCGTCGATGAGCAGTTCTTC. Translating gives CASSFRITSGVDEQFF.

The rearrangement joins TRBV2 to TRBJ1-5; maybe TRBD1 (6 bases). CDR3 length: 14 amino acids. V was shortened by 6 bases and J by 6 bases, with 15 bases between the two germline ends. The germline gives CDR1 SNHLY, CDR2 FYNNEI. The CDR3 DNA sequence: TGTGCCAGCAGCGCCGGGACAACTCTTCAGCCCCAGCATTTT. Its translation is CASSAGTTLQPQHF.

The chain combines TRBV5-1 with TRBJ2-7, with TRBD2 matching over 12 bases. With 0 bases clipped from V and 3 bases from J, the junction kept 4 bases outside the gene matches. Germline loops: CDR1 SGHRS, CDR2 YFSETQ. The CDR3 length is 16 residues. CDR3: CASSLELAGGLYEQYF. The CDR3 DNA sequence: TGCGCCAGCAGCTTGGAGCTAGCGGGAGGGCTCTACGAGCAGTACTTC. Combining the CDR3 with reference TRBV5-1 and TRBJ2-7 gives the whole variable domain KAGVTQTPRYLIKTRGQQVTLSCSPISGHRSVSWYQQTPGQGLQFLFEYFSETQRNKGNFPGRFSGRQFSNSRSEMNVSTLELGDSALYLCASSLELAGGLYEQYFGPGTRLTVT.

This clone was picked up one time. The chain links TRBV19 to TRBJ1-2; D ambiguous. Germline V gives CDR1 LNHDA, CDR2 SQIVND (reference sequence). Trimming pared 3 bases from V and 0 bases from J, leaving 5 bases between. This CDR3 region has 13 residues. The CDR3 DNA is TGTGCCAGTAGTATGAAAACTAACTATGGCTACACCTTC. Its translation: CASSMKTNYGYTF.